This TCR beta chain was observed in a study of control samples from healthy donors and cancer patients (dated by TCRdb to the early 2020s). About this clone: This receptor's antigen is unknown. It has no much larger one-base neighbor in the sample; base qualities were not kept.

Library method: the immunoSEQ multiplex PCR assay. TCRdb took over this immuneACCESS table, retaining in-frame rearrangements with V and J assigned. Such tables are incomplete; in checked studies, under half of the missing clones stem from an unresolved V gene, and the remainder is unexplained. The sample data list some 94,000 clones, and roughly nine tenths of these were observed just once. The ten top clones hold about 1.3% of the sample. The germline V gene supplies CDR1 KGHSH and CDR2 LQKENI. From cysteine to phenylalanine, the CDR3 is 13 amino acids long. The read is trimmed to its CDR3 DNA, 39 bases read in frame from base 1. The V and J ends are trimmed by 3 bases and 5 bases, leaving 8 bases between them.

The V and J genes are TRBV18 and TRBJ1-5, with the D gene too uncertain to name. The sequence was collected from a woman aged 45-65 years in good health. The sequenced sample was blood. The DNA sequence follows: TGTGCCAGCTCACCGGAATGGGATCAGCCCCAGCATTTT. Its translation is CASSPEWDQPQHF. With the portions outside the CDR3 filled from the reference TRBV18 and TRBJ1-5 genes, the complete variable region becomes NAGVMQNPRHLVRRRGQEARLRCSPMKGHSHVYWYRQLPEEGLKFMVYLQKENIIDESGMPKERFSAEFPKEGPSILRIQQVVRGDSAAYFCASSPEWDQPQHFGDGTRLSIL.